A selection of T cell receptor beta chains follows, all from one sample in a study of blood T cell repertoires in COVID-19. TCRdb's table, derived via immunoSEQ multiplex PCR, lists solely in-frame clones and lacks some. Found here are some 190,000 clones, 85% of them singletons; the top ten hold 8.2%. Sequencing input: peripheral blood. These receptors all stem from a woman in her fifties or sixties with acute or convalescent COVID-19. Each CDR3 is given with its conserved first and last residue. Only part of the rows carry a size: once, few, many, or a class if the clone is expanded.

>TRBJ2-2|TRBV7-7|.
CASSKGLAGAGGGELFF
>TRBJ2-2|TRBV5-1|.
CASSLVHTGELFF
>TRBJ1-2|TRBV2|.
CASRMDSSGGYTF
>TRBJ1-2|TRBV6-5|.
CASSSFDSNYGYTF
>TRBJ1-2|TRBV19|.
CASSELGQGYLWGYTF
>TRBJ1-6|TRBV6-5|.
CASSYSTGTGRPLHF
>TRBJ1-1|TRBV19|.
CASSMGDRVDTEAFF
>TRBJ1-1|TRBV27|.
CASRWDGGTEAFF
>TRBJ2-5|TRBV5-1|.
CASSLGSGYQETQYF
>TRBJ2-3|TRBV24-1|once
CATSSPRFTDTQYF
>TRBJ1-6|TRBV5-6|.
CASSLGQGDSPLHF
>TRBJ2-4|TRBV14|.
CASSQGRPGENIQYF
>TRBJ2-1|TRBV27|.
CASSLVRAVDNEQFF
>TRBJ2-2|TRBV25-1|.
CASSELGSGSVTGELFF
>TRBJ1-1|TRBV27|.
CASSLIGGATTEAFF
>TRBJ1-1|TRBV28|.
CASSVQVAEAFF
>TRBJ1-1|TRBV10-2|.
CASGDRAGWRNTEAFF
>TRBJ1-2|TRBV11-1|.
CASSNQGRLGYGYTF
>TRBJ2-1|TRBV4-1|.
CASSQGPPGLAGGQSYNEQFF
>TRBJ1-2|TRBV2|.
CASSVIVRGYTF
>TRBJ2-7|TRBV2|once
CASSPGQALYEQYF
>TRBJ2-7|TRBV27|.
CASSLASGSLYEQYF